A single sample gave rise to the 15 T cell receptor beta chains below, sequenced in a study of T cell responses to AZD1222 COVID-19 vaccine. Generated by immunoSEQ multiplex PCR, the TCRdb table keeps only in-frame clones and is missing some. This table holds 130,000 or so clones, approximately 91% found once. This specimen consisted of peripheral blood, obtained 28 days after the second AZD1222 dose. These receptors all stem from an adult who received the AZD1222 COVID-19 vaccine.

The chain carries TRBV6-5 and TRBJ1-3, with 9 positions matching TRBD1. Losses at the gene ends were 9 bases for V and 0 bases for J; bases not matched to a gene: 6. The CDR3 sequence is 15 residues long. The germline gives CDR1 MNHEY, CDR2 SVGAGI. The CDR3 DNA reads as TGTGCCAGTGACCGGGACAGGGTCTCTGGAAACACCATATATTTT. This translates into CASDRDRVSGNTIYF.

V is TRBV5-6 and J is TRBJ2-1; either TRBD1 or TRBD2 may fit D (6 bases each). V was clipped by 5 bases and J by 9 bases, with 18 bases between them. Germline V lookup: CDR1 SGHDT, CDR2 YYEEEE. This CDR3 has 14 residues. The chain's CDR3 is CASRGTWGALEQFF. The CDR3 coding sequence is TGTGCCAGCAGGGGGACATGGGGGGCCCTTGAGCAGTTCTTC.

This clone was recorded only once. This rearrangement joins TRBV6-6 to TRBJ2-1; D remains unclear. Germline lookup yields CDR1 MNHNY and CDR2 SVGAGI (reference sequence). The CDR3 is made up of 12 amino acids. The V gene lost 5 bases and the J gene lost 8 bases, with 10 bases spanning the gap. The CDR3 coding sequence is TGTGCCAGCAGTCCAAATCCGGATGAGCAGTTCTTC. Amino acids: CASSPNPDEQFF.

The chain is built from TRBV4-1 and TRBJ1-4; the D is unclear. CDR1 and CDR2 (germline): MGHRA, YSYEKL. This CDR3 comprises 15 residues. Trimming took 1 base from V and 8 from J, leaving 14 bases between them. The CDR3 DNA is TGCGCCAGCAGCCAAGGTGGTAACGTTCAAGAAAAACTGTTTTTT. Translating it yields CASSQGGNVQEKLFF.

The V and J genes are TRBV19 and TRBJ2-7; 9 nucleotides line up with TRBD1. Per germline, CDR1 LNHDA and CDR2 SQIVND (reference sequence). The junction had 5 bases not matched to a gene; V was cut back by 5 bases and J by 0 bases. CDR3 length: 15 amino acids. The CDR3 protein is CASSSGTGSSYEQYF. Here the CDR3 DNA reads TGTGCCAGTAGTTCCGGGACAGGGAGCTCCTACGAGCAGTACTTC. Looking up the rest from reference TRBV19 and TRBJ2-7 gives the full variable domain: DGGITQSPKYLFRKEGQNVTLSCEQNLNHDAMYWYRQDPGQGLRLIYYSQIVNDFQKGDIAEGYSVSREKKESFPLTVTSAQKNPTAFYLCASSSGTGSSYEQYFGPGTRLTVT.

The genes are TRBV4-2 and TRBJ1-2, with D possibly TRBD1 on 5 matching bases. Germline V gene sequence: CDR1 LGHNA, CDR2 YNFKEQ. The CDR3 has 15 amino acids. V was pared by 0 bases and J by 5 bases, with 13 bases between. The CDR3 region has the DNA TGTGCCAGCAGCCAAGATGGGGCGGCCCCATATGGCTACACCTTC. Its translation: CASSQDGAAPYGYTF.

The chain joins TRBV5-1 to TRBJ2-7, with 10 positions matching TRBD2. This CDR3 region has 15 residues. Losses at the gene ends were 0 bases for V and 3 bases for J; bases not matched to a gene: 3. Germline loops: CDR1 SGHRS, CDR2 YFSETQ. Here the CDR3 reads CASSLGTSGDYEQYF. The CDR3 nucleotides read TGCGCCAGCAGCTTGGGTACTAGCGGGGACTACGAGCAGTACTTC.

J is TRBJ1-3 and V is TRBV27, with D tentatively TRBD1 (5 bases). CDR1 is MNHEY and CDR2 is SMNVEV in the germline V gene (reference sequence). The V and J ends lost 8 bases and 3 bases respectively, with 11 bases between them. The CDR3 is made up of 13 amino acids. The CDR3 region has the DNA TGTGCCAGCGGGCCGGGGCTTGGAAACACCATATATTTT. Amino acids: CASGPGLGNTIYF.

This clone was found once. This rearrangement joins TRBV5-1 to TRBJ2-1; no clear D gene. Trimming shortened V by 3 bases and J by 8 bases, and 15 bases separated the two germline ends. CDR3 size: 14 residues. Germline assignment: CDR1 SGHRS and CDR2 YFSETQ. CDR3: CASSSLKHGDEQFF. The CDR3 DNA sequence: TGCGCCAGCAGCTCCCTTAAACATGGGGATGAGCAGTTCTTC.

Concerning this clone: Other DNA sequences in the sample encode the same CDR3. This sequence joins TRBV9 and TRBJ2-2; D remains unclear. CDR3 size: 12 residues. Germline assignment: CDR1 SGDLS and CDR2 YYNGEE. Trimming removed 0 bases from V and 7 bases from J, with 4 bases in between. CDR3 region: CASSVEGGELFF. As DNA, the CDR3 is TGTGCCAGCAGCGTAGAAGGCGGGGAGCTGTTTTTT.

The rearrangement uses TRBV12-5 and TRBJ2-5, with 8 bases identical to TRBD2. This CDR3 has 16 residues. Germline CDR1 reads LGHNT; CDR2 reads FRNRAP. Germline trimming cut 0 bases from V and 4 bases from J; bases unmatched to any gene: 7. The DNA for the CDR3 is TGTGCTAGTGGTTTGGTATTGCGTGCGGGGGGAGAGACCCAGTACTTC. This codes for CASGLVLRAGGETQYF. The full variable domain, in which reference TRBV12-5 and TRBJ2-5 provide the parts outside the CDR3, is DARVTQTPRHKVTEMGQEVTMRCQPILGHNTVFWYRQTMMQGLELLAYFRNRAPLDDSGMPKDRFSAEMPDATLATLKIQPSEPRDSAVYFCASGLVLRAGGETQYFGPGTRLLVL.

This clone was observed a single time. This chain joins TRBV2 and TRBJ2-7; a weak D match, TRBD1 (5 bases). Germline V lookup: CDR1 SNHLY, CDR2 FYNNEI. The V end was cut by 7 bases, the J end by 7 bases, with 20 bases between. The CDR3 spans 14 residues. The CDR3 is CASTLQELSREQYF. CDR3 DNA: TGTGCCAGCACGTTACAGGAGCTCTCTAGGGAGCAGTACTTC.

V usage is TRBV19 and J usage is TRBJ2-1, with D maybe TRBD2 (6 bases). Germline V gives CDR1 LNHDA, CDR2 SQIVND (reference sequence). The CDR3 length is 17 residues. The ends were cut back, 6 bases at V and 6 bases at J, with 24 bases in the middle. In DNA, the CDR3 is TGTGCCAGTAGCCGGGTTCGGCGCGGAGGGTTGATCAATGAGCAGTTCTTC. Its protein is CASSRVRRGGLINEQFF.

V usage is TRBV27 and J usage is TRBJ2-7; 11 bases align to TRBD2. The ends lost 5 bases at V and 2 bases at J; junction bases unmatched: 8. This CDR3 is 16 amino acids long. Germline CDR1 reads MNHEY; CDR2 reads SMNVEV (reference sequence). CDR3 nucleotide sequence: TGTGCCAGCAGTATCCCCACTAGCGGGGGAGCCTACGAGCAGTACTTC. Translation gives CASSIPTSGGAYEQYF.

J is TRBJ2-2 and V is TRBV28; D not certain. This CDR3 is built from 13 residues. Germline CDR1 MDHEN, CDR2 SYDVKM. V was shortened by 9 bases and J by 2 bases, with 10 bases between the two germline ends. The CDR3, as DNA: TGTGCCAGTCCGGCACCAAACACCGGGGAGCTGTTTTTT. This gives the protein CASPAPNTGELFF.